This T cell receptor beta chain was recovered during a study of blood T cell repertoires in COVID-19. Whole-study context: Whether acute or convalescent, the COVID-19 samples came from the United States, Italy and Spain. Nucleic acid was either cDNA or gDNA, and it came from T cells, B-cell-depleted T cells, or PBMCs.

The length of the CDR3 is 15 residues. The V end was cut by 4 bases, the J end by 4 bases, with 14 bases between. The germline CDR1 and CDR2 sequences are KGHDR and SFDVKD. Original data processing: Counts of nucleated cells, estimated from reference gene primer amplification, were obtained. The protocol was immunoSEQ multiplex PCR, while the TCRdb copy is restricted to in-frame clones and leaves out a portion. The V and J calls and clone size are taken from that table; D and trimming were inferred from the DNA. The sample carries about 300,000 clones, roughly 90% recorded once. Patients from Seattle were sampled longitudinally, starting during active infection.

This receptor was taken from a woman younger than 45 with COVID-19, enrolled during active disease. The sequenced sample consisted of peripheral blood. V usage is TRBV24-1 and J usage is TRBJ2-3; D is perhaps TRBD1 (6 bases). The CDR3 region has the DNA TGTGCCACCAGTGACCTCACAGGGAACCCAGATACGCAGTATTTT. This sequence encodes CATSDLTGNPDTQYF.